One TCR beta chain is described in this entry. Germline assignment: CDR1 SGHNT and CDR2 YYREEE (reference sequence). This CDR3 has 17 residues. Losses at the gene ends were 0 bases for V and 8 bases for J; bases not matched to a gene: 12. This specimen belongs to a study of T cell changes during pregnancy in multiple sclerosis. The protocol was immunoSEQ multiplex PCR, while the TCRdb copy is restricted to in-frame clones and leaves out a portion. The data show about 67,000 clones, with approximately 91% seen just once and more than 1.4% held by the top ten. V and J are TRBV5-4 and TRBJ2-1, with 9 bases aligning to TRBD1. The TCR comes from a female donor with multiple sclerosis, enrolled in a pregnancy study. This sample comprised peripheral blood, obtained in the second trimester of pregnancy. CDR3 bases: TGTGCCAGCAGCTTGGCCAATATAGGGACAGGGAGTCATGAGCAGTTCTTC. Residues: CASSLANIGTGSHEQFF.